The present T cell receptor beta chain was sequenced within a study of radiation and T cells in renal cell carcinoma. Study observations and caveats: Without pretreatment biopsies, baseline tumor clonotype presence was undetermined.

With respect to this clone: Its antigen remains unidentified.

Clones were sequenced by immunoSEQ multiplex PCR, and TCRdb holds only the in-frame ones, with some missing. The data hold about 150,000 clones, with approximately 86% observed a single time. Time point described: blood 2 weeks post-SBRT. Described treatment: 15 Gy SBRT to primary tumor, nephrectomy 4 weeks later. This sequence was found in a woman in her forties or fifties with renal cell carcinoma. The specimen comprised blood, sampled from a patient whose treatment included radiotherapy and nephrectomy.

In DNA, the CDR3 is TGTGCCAGTAGTAACGACGCGGGGAGCAATCAGCCCCAGCATTTT. It is translated as CASSNDAGSNQPQHF. This chain joins TRBV19 and TRBJ1-5, with unresolved D. The V gene's germline CDR1 is LNHDA and CDR2 SQIVND (reference sequence). V lost 4 bases and J lost 1, with 11 bases in between. The CDR3 runs to 15 residues.